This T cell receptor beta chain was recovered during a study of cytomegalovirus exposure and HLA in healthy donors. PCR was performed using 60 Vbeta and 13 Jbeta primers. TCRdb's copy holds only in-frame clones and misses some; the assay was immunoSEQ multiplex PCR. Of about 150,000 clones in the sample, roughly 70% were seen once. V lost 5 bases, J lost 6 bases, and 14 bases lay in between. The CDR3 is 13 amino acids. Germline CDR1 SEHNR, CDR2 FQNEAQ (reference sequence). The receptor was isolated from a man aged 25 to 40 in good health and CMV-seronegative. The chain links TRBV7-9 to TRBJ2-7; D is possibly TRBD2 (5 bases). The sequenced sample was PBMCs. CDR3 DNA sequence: TGTGCCAGCAGCCTGTTAGCGACGGCCGAGCAGTACTTC. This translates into CASSLLATAEQYF.